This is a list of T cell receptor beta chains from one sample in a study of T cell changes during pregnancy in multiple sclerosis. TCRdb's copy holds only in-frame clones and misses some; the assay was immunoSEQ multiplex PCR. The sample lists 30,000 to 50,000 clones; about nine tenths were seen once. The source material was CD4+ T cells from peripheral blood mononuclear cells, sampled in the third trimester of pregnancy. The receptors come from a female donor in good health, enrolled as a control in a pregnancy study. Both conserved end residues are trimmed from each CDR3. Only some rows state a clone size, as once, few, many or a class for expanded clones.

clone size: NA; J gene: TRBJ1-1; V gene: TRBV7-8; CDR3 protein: ASSSREWTEAF
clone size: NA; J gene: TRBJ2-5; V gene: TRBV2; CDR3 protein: ASIGQGRGETQY
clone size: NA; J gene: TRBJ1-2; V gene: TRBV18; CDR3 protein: ASSPDRDYGYT
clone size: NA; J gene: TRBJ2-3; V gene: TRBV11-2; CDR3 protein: ASTPGGTQY
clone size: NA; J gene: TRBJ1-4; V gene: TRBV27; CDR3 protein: ASKMRQGREKLF
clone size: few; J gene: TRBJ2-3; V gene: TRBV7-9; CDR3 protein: ASSSTGDTDTQY
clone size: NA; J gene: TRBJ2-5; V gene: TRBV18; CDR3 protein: ASSPPTVETQY
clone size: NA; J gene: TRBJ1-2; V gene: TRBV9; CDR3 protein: ASSVGQGGYT
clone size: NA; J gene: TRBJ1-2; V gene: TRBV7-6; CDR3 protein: ASSLYKGASWGESSGYT
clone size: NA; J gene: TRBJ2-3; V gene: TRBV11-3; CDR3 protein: ASSLAHPTDTQY
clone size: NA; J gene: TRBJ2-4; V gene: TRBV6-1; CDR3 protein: ASSEVRGRAAKNIQY
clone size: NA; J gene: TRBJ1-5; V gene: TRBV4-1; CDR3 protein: ASSHQTGSHQPQH
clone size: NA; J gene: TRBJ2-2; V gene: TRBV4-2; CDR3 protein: ASSQDPSGGASGELF
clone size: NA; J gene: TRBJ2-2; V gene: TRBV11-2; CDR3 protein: ASSLVVFTGELF
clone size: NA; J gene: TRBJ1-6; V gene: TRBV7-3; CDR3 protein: ASSLGGGRNNSPLH
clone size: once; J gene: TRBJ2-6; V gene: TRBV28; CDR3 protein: ASSTGGSGANVLT
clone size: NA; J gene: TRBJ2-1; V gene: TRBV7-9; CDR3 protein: ASSPRTGTYNEQF
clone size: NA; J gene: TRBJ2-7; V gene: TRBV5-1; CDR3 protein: ASSTGVFPYEQY
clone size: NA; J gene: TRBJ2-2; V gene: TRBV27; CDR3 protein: ASSLSSTTSGELF
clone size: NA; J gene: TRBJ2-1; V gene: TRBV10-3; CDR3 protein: AISEPLAGGDNEQF
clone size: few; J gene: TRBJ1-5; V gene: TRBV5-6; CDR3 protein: ASSLRGTSNQPQH
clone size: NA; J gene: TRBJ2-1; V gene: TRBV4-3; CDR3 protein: ASSQDHLNRGHNEQF
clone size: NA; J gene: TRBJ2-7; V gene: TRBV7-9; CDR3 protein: ASSSSGGLS
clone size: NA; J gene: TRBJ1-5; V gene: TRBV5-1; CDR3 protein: ASSRTGNQPQH
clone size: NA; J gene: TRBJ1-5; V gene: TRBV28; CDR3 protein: ASSYVRVGQPQH
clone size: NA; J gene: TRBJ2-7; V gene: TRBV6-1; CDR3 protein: ASSLQSPYEQY
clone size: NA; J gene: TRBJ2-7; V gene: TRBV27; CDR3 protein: ASSWTGTRAGYEQY
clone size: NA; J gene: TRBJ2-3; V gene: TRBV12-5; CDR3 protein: ASGFLGTGRDTSTDTQY
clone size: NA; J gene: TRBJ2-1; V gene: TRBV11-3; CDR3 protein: ASSPRTGSYNEQF
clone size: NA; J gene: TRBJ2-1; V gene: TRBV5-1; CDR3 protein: ASSPTSGRYNEQF
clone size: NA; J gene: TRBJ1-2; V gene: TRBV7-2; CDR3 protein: ASSLVSGQGSGYT
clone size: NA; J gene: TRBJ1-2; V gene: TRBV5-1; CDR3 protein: ASSFGQGGYGYT
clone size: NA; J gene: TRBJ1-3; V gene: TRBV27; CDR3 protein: ASRATGILGNTIY